This T cell receptor beta chain was documented in a study of cytomegalovirus exposure and HLA in healthy donors (dated by TCRdb to about 2017). For context, the study as a whole: An earlier analysis of approximately 590 of the donors reported 250 to 350 Gb of sequence data and around 110 million unique TCR beta sequences from about 179 million T cells. Donor age, sex, ethnicity and CMV serostatus were compiled alongside the repertoire data. In addition to the first cohort of roughly 670 subjects, a separate validation cohort of over 90 different subjects was used. High-throughput TCR immunosequencing, statistical association of individual TCRs with disease status, and machine learning were combined to predict cytomegalovirus infection status. An early release covering more than 500 HLA-typed donors comprised 250 to 350 gigabases of sequencing data and tens of millions of unique TCR sequences. HLA typing included class I and class II loci at four-digit resolution. Roughly five DR-DQ haplotypes were handled as single units for association and clustering, since linkage in the cohort was strong. In a later analysis, previously published TCR beta repertoires from 670 or so donors were re-analyzed and high-resolution HLA genotyping was added so that TCR occurrence patterns could be studied. Every discovery cohort repertoire had been produced on one sequencing platform. To decide whether each TCR beta V gene segment behaved as functional or pseudogenic, an earlier analysis of some 570 of the donors relied on high-throughput TCR beta sequencing. In the later analysis, no new phenotypic data were used to find candidate immune exposures; instead, reliance was placed on TCR beta sequences and their occurrence across donors. A later genetic analysis used genome-wide SNP genotypes for about 65% of the roughly 700 donors, treating that subset as a discovery cohort. Using immunosequencing, the study profiled T cell repertoires from approximately 700 subjects and related those repertoires to cytomegalovirus serostatus. The number of donors typed differed by locus, with roughly 620-630 for A, B, C, DRB1 and DQB1, around 500 for DQA1, over 600 for DPA1, and 450 to 480 for DPB1. The genetic ancestry cluster associated with self-reported Caucasian donors included roughly four fifths of the approximately 430 genotyped donors. Among 398 genotyped donors of the cohort, an average of roughly 240,000 unique TCR beta nucleotide sequences were sequenced per donor, roughly 20% of them non-productive. The study aimed to test whether signatures of past pathogen exposure could be identified by cataloging public T cell receptors. On the study overall, not on this receptor specifically: A further reported finding was that TCR beta sequences accurately predicted the HLA-A and HLA-B alleles for most subjects in the first cohort. A later analysis found that most CMV-associated TCR beta chains appeared HLA-restricted, with HLA associations seemingly driven largely by CMV exposure. The cohort was sequenced for TCR beta chains only, and without alpha or paired-chain data the features that could be detected were limited. The presence/absence analyses assumed that sequencing depth was roughly uniform across donors, and that assumption may not be true. A later analysis found that TCR association rates varied across HLA loci, with DRB1 alleles showing the most associated TCRs and HLA-C alleles the fewest. In vitro tests confirmed that a few of the cytomegalovirus-associated TCR beta chains recognize cytomegalovirus antigens. Some IMGT-functional V segments, including TRBV6-2 and TRBV6-3, could not be told apart with the 87-base-pair reads, so those segments were excluded. When HLA alleles, especially DR and DQ, strongly co-occurred, attributing TCR associations to individual alleles was difficult. The study listed 164 TCR beta chains as associated with cytomegalovirus. Because HLA typing was missing for some donors at each locus, association tests included only the typed subset. A later analysis associated about 17,000 TCR beta sequences with specific HLA alleles at a false discovery rate of 0.05. Because counts were too low, about 18 rarely observed V segments, including chromosome 9 orphons, were excluded from the earlier analysis of under 650 of the donors. Most TCR sequences were observed very rarely across donors, whereas some public TCRs were present in many individuals. For the cohort, immune exposure information was limited to CMV serostatus. In a later genetic analysis, fewer N-insertions in productive TCRs were reported among donors in an Asian-associated ancestry cluster than the roughly 710-donor mean. In both the original and validation cohorts, the classifier was reported to diagnose cytomegalovirus status with high specificity and sensitivity. An association between a missense DCLRE1C variant and V-gene and J-gene trimming of TCR beta chains was found in a later genetic analysis and replicated in an independent cohort. A cluster of highly shared sequence variants was judged likely to be a technical artifact of the sequencing pipeline. In an earlier analysis of around 500 of the donors, most TCR beta V segments appeared in productive rearrangements about 90% or about 30% of the time, broadly matching IMGT annotations. In a later analysis, several top co-occurrence clusters were reported to appear linked to parvovirus B19, influenza, CMV and Epstein-Barr virus. Correlated functional status among segregating V segments might be attributable to linkage disequilibrium, but an unknown experimental factor could not be ruled out. In a later analysis, HLA-associated TCR beta chains showed more clonal expansion and lower generation probabilities than non-associated chains that were equally common. According to the authors, the approach could potentially be generalized to other disease states and immunological phenotypes.

Library preparation employed the immunoSEQ multiplex PCR assay. For the multiplex PCR, a mixture combining 60 forward primers for TCR Vbeta segments and 13 reverse primers for TCR Jbeta segments was used. The CDR3 region of rearranged TCR beta genes was amplified from genomic DNA by a multiplex PCR assay. The Illumina HiSeq System was used to sequence the amplified TCR beta libraries as 87-base-pair reads. As for how the authors treated the data: A later analysis tallied 80 million to 95 million unique TCR beta chains across the 666 repertoires, and about 10 million of those chains were shared by two or more donors. Raw reads were error-corrected and collapsed into unique sequences with a nearest-neighbor algorithm that merged closely related sequences to remove PCR and sequencing errors. To assign V, D and J gene segments, CDR3 sequences were aligned to IMGT reference sequences. For a sequence to be retained, a match of at least six nucleotides to both a V gene segment and a J gene segment was required. A rearrangement was called productive if the CDR3 had no stop codons and remained in frame with V and J, and every other rearrangement was called non-productive. Following IMGT convention, CDR3 was defined as the stretch from the second conserved V-encoded cysteine up to the conserved J-encoded phenylalanine. Sequences without an unambiguous match to a single V gene segment were excluded from the earlier analysis of a few hundred of the donors. In an earlier analysis of roughly 500 of the donors, V segments were called functional above 56.7% productive rearrangements and were called segregating when the between-donor standard deviation exceeded 5%. A statistical classification framework was built to diagnose cytomegalovirus status from the catalog of TCR beta chain sequences. In a later analysis, TCR nucleotide sequences were compared against IMGT/GENE-DB human TR gene sequences so that V and J genes could be assigned. In a later analysis, CDR3 sequences and most-parsimonious VDJ recombination scenarios were assigned using the TCRdist pipeline. In a later analysis, every TCR beta chain was defined by the combination of its CDR3 amino acid sequence and its V-gene family, and reads without a unique V-gene family were dropped. As a way to deal with suspected cross-contamination and a sequencing artifact, a later analysis dropped roughly 620 nucleotide sequences that were highly shared and had low generation probability. For each public chain, a later analysis derived a clonal expansion index from normalized ranks of inferred template counts within each repertoire. In a later analysis, generation probabilities were computed using a VDJ recombination model fitted to out-of-frame rearrangements, and the results were checked against IGoR. Hypergeometric tests were used in a later analysis to score TCR-TCR, TCR-HLA and TCR-CMV co-occurrence, with a repertoire-size bias correction applied to the TCR pairs. To estimate false discovery rates, a later analysis permuted the HLA or CMV assignments 20 times. In a later analysis, co-occurring TCRs were grouped with DBSCAN, and TCRdist sequence similarity was added when clustering was performed within HLA-allele-positive subsets. Repertoires with fewer than 30,000 or more than 120,000 public chains were left out of co-occurrence clustering, as were five repertoires with anomalous nucleotide sharing. Not all clones reach the TCRdb copy of this immuneACCESS table, which keeps in-frame sequences only. Checked studies attribute under half of the gap to unresolved V genes and leave the rest unexplained. The V and J calls and clone size were taken over from that table, and D and trimming were inferred from the DNA. This sample comprises some 140,000 clones, roughly 85% of them detected only once. The ten largest clones take up approximately 7% of the sample.

On this clone: Its antigen is unknown. No base quality information exists; no much larger clone differs at one position.

In total, over 600 healthy bone marrow donors made up the cohort. At the time of sampling, every cohort member was nominally healthy, though immune exposures that went unrecorded were likely present. The donor tested CMV seropositive and was one of the 289 seropositive cohort members. A peripheral blood sample was provided by each donor, and peripheral blood mononuclear cells were used for TCR beta sequencing. The Qiagen DNeasy Blood Extraction Kit was used to extract genomic DNA from the blood cell samples. V lost 4 bases and J lost 2 bases, and the count of bases not matched to a germline gene is 4. Reading from cysteine to phenylalanine, the CDR3 counts 15 amino acids. This entry keeps only the CDR3 DNA: 45 bases, framed from base 1. Taken from the germline V gene (reference sequence), the CDR1 and CDR2 loops are MNHEY and SMNVEV.

The rearranged chain carries TRBV27 and TRBJ2-7; 11 bases in between match TRBD2. The receptor's source is a man between 35 and 55 years old in good health and CMV-seropositive. The sequencing sample was made of PBMCs. For the CDR3, the sequence is CASSSRLAGTYEQYF. The nucleotide sequence is TGTGCCAGCAGTTCCCGACTAGCGGGGACCTACGAGCAGTACTTC.